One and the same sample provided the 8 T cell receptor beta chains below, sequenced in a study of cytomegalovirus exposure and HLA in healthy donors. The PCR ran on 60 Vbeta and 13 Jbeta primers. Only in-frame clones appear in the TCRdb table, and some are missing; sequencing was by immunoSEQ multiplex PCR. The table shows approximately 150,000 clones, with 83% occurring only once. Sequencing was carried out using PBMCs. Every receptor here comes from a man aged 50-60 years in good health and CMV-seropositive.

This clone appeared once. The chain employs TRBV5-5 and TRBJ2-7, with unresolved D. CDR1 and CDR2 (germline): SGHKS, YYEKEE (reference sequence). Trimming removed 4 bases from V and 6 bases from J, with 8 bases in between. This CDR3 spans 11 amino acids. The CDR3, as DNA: TGTGCCAGCAGCATATTCGGCGAGCAGTACTTC. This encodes CASSIFGEQYF.

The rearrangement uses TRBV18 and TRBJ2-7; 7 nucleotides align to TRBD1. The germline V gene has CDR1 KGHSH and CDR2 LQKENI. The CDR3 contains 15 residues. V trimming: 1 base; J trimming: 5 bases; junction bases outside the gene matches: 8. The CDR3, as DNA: TGTGCCAGCTCACCACTACAGGGGATTTTACACGAGCAGTACTTC. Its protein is CASSPLQGILHEQYF.

The CDR3 nucleotides are TGTGCCTGGGGGGCCATGACAGGAGACTACGAGCAGTACTTC. It yields the protein CAWGAMTGDYEQYF. The genes are TRBV30 and TRBJ2-7, with D possibly matching TRBD1 (6 bases). The V and J ends lost 5 bases and 3 bases respectively, with 17 bases between them. This CDR3 contains 14 residues. In germline, CDR1 is GTSNPN, CDR2 SVGIG (reference sequence).

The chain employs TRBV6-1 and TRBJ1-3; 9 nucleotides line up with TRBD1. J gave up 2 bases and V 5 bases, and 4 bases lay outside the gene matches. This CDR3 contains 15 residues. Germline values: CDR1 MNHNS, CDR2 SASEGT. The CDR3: CASSTGGFTGNTIYF. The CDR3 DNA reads TGTGCCAGCAGTACAGGGGGCTTTACTGGAAACACCATATATTTT.

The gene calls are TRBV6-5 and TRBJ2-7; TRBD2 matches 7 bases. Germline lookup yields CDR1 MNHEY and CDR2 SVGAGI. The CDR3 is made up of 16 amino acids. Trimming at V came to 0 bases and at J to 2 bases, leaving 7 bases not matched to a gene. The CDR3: CASSYSLRERTYEQYF. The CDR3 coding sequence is TGTGCCAGCAGTTACTCCCTGCGGGAGCGAACCTACGAGCAGTACTTC.

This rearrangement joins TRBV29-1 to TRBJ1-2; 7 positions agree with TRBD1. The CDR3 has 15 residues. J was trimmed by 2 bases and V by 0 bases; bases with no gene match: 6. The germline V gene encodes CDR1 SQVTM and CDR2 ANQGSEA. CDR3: CSVEDPNRGNYGYTF. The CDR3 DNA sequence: TGCAGCGTTGAAGATCCGAACAGGGGAAACTATGGCTACACCTTC.

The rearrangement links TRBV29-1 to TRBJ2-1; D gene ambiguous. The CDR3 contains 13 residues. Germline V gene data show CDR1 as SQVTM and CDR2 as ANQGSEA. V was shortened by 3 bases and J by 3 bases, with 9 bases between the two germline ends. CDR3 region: CSVDPLGYNEQFF. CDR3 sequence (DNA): TGCAGCGTTGACCCTCTCGGCTACAATGAGCAGTTCTTC.

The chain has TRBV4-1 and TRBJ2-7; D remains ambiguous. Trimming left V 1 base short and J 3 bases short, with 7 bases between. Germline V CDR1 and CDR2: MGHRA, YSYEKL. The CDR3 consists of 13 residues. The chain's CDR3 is CASSQARYYEQYF. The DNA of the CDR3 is TGCGCCAGCAGCCAAGCCAGATACTACGAGCAGTACTTC.